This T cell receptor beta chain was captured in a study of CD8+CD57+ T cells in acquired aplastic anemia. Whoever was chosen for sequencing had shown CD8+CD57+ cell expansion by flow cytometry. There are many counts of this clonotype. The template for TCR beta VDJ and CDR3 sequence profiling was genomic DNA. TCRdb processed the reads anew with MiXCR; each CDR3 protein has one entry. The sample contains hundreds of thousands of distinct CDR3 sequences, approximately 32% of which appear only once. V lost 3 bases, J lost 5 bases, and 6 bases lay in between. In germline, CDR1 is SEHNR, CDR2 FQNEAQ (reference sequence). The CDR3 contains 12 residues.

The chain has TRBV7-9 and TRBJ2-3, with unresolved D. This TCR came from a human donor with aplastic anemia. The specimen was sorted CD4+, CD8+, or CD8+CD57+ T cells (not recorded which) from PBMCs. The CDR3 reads CASSLSVDTQYF. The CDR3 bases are TGTGCCAGCAGCTTGAGTGTAGATACGCAGTATTTT. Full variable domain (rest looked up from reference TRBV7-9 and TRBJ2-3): DTGVSQNPRHKITKRGQNVTFRCDPISEHNRLYWYRQTLGQGPEFLTYFQNEAQLEKSRLLSDRFSAERPKGSFSTLEIQRTEQGDSAMYLCASSLSVDTQYFGPGTRLTVL.